This T cell receptor beta chain originates from a study of T-cell reconstitution after alpha-beta-depleted transplantation in children. Comment on this clonotype: The antigen is undetermined.

The V and J ends lost 1 base and 4 bases, in that order; junction bases with no gene match: 7. Per the germline V gene, CDR1 is SGHRS and CDR2 is YFSETQ. The CDR3 has 17 residues. A TCRbeta library incorporating unique molecular identifiers was prepared. TCRdb passed the PCR reads through MiXCR, listing each CDR3 protein once. The repertoire holds around 420,000 distinct CDR3 sequences, with around 16% as singletons. Study-level points and caveats: Some patients' high day-60 TCRbeta diversity was traced to surviving recipient T cells and thymic progenitors.

This chain joins TRBV5-1 and TRBJ2-2; 10 bases align to TRBD1. The sequences come from PBMCs, mostly from graft donor cells, collected 360 days after TCRalphabeta/CD19-depleted stem cell transplant. The TCR comes from a boy under two years old who had a stem cell transplant for Wiskott-Aldrich syndrome, so the T cells may come from the graft donor. The CDR3 region is CASSLSPTGGGTGELFF. The CDR3 bases are TGCGCCAGCAGCTTGTCTCCGACAGGGGGCGGCACCGGGGAGCTGTTTTTT.